This T cell receptor beta chain was profiled in a study of T cell responses to AZD1222 COVID-19 vaccine. Concerning this clone: As yet, its antigen is unknown.

TCRdb's copy holds only in-frame clones and misses some; the assay was immunoSEQ multiplex PCR. The sample carries 56,000 or so clones, over 70% recorded once. Whole-study results and caveats: Seropositivity was recorded at baseline in only a handful of AZD1222 recipients.

Germline CDR1 and CDR2: MGHRA and YSYEKL. This CDR3 spans 16 amino acids. V lost 0 bases and J lost 4, with 15 bases in between. The sample in question was peripheral blood, obtained on day 0 of AZD1222 vaccination. The V and J genes are TRBV4-1 and TRBJ1-2; D is undetermined. The TCR comes from an adult in good health. CDR3 sequence (DNA): TGCGCCAGCAGCCAAGATACGACCCGTAAACCCTATGGCTACACCTTC. Translation gives CASSQDTTRKPYGYTF.